Following are 11 T cell receptor beta chains from one sample sequenced in a study of early T cells in non-severe SARS-CoV-2 infection. Using its own MiXCR run on the 5' RACE reads, TCRdb lists one record per CDR3 protein. The sample includes about 60,000 distinct CDR3 sequences, under 15% of them seen just once. The material sequenced was whole blood. Receptors were obtained from an adult who was a healthcare worker with PCR-confirmed SARS-CoV-2 infection or an uninfected control (not recorded which).

This clonotype was counted only a few times. V gene TRBV6-4 combines with J gene TRBJ2-2; D gene uncertain. The CDR3 runs 13 residues. V lost 1 base and J lost 6, with 6 bases in between. CDR1 MRHNA and CDR2 SNTAGT come from the germline V gene. The CDR3 DNA follows: TGTGCCAGCAGTGACTTCATATCCGGGGAGCTGTTTTTT. It is translated as CASSDFISGELFF.

The sample holds a few counts of this clonotype. The rearrangement uses TRBV7-9 and TRBJ2-1, with no clear D. V was shortened by 2 bases and J by 6 bases, with 8 bases between the two germline ends. Per germline, CDR1 SEHNR and CDR2 FQNEAQ (reference sequence). The CDR3 sequence is 13 residues long. CDR3 DNA: TGTGCCAGCAGCTTAATGGTCGCCAATGAGCAGTTCTTC. Translation gives CASSLMVANEQFF.

This clonotype was seen more than once but under ten times. V is TRBV10-3 and J is TRBJ2-1, with 10 bases lining up with TRBD2. After removal of 8 bases from V and 4 bases from J, the junction contained 5 bases not matched to a gene. Germline CDR1 reads ENHRY; CDR2 reads SYGVKD. This CDR3 spans 14 amino acids. CDR3 coding DNA: TGTGCCATCGCTGGACTAGCGGAATACAATGAGCAGTTCTTC. This translates into CAIAGLAEYNEQFF.

As concerns this clonotype: At one boundary the junction diverges from the germline segment, which might be a read error. CDR3 region: CVSSNGIQETQYF. Here the CDR3 DNA reads TGTGTCAGCAGCAACGGCATACAAGAGACCCAGTACTTC. This chain uses TRBV11-2 with TRBJ2-5, with D uncertain. Germline V gene data show CDR1 as SGHAT and CDR2 as FQNNGV. The CDR3 spans 13 residues. Drawing the rest from reference TRBV11-2 and TRBJ2-5, the complete variable domain is EAGVAQSPRYKIIEKRQSVAFWCNPISGHATLYWYQQILGQGPKLLIQFQNNGVVDDSQLPKDRFSAERLKGVDSTLKIQPAKLEDSAVYLCVSSNGIQETQYFGPGTRLLVL.

The table lists this clonotype with a few counts. The chain has TRBV14 and TRBJ2-7; tentatively, D is TRBD2 (5 bases). Germline values: CDR1 SGHDN, CDR2 FVKESK. There are 17 residues in the CDR3. V gave up 0 bases and J gave up 0 bases, with 15 bases separating them. The CDR3 sequence: CASSQDLSPGYSYEQYF. The CDR3 DNA reads TGTGCCAGCAGCCAAGATCTCTCTCCGGGATACTCCTACGAGCAGTACTTC.

This clonotype appeared many times. The CDR3 is CSASLSSLNTEAFF. CDR3 nucleotides: TGCAGTGCTAGCCTCTCCTCTTTAAACACTGAAGCTTTCTTT. The V call is TRBV20-1, the J call TRBJ1-1, with D uncertain. The CDR3 extends over 14 amino acids. Trimming shortened V by 3 bases and J by 2 bases, and 13 bases separated the two germline ends. Germline CDR1 DFQATT, CDR2 SNEGSKA (reference sequence).

This clonotype was detected many times. V usage is TRBV7-9 and J usage is TRBJ1-1; D remains unclear. This CDR3 has 12 residues. Trimming cost V 0 bases and J 13 bases, with 12 bases left between them. Germline V gives CDR1 SEHNR, CDR2 FQNEAQ (reference sequence). The CDR3 reads CASSLAEGSVFF. CDR3 in DNA: TGTGCCAGCAGCTTAGCCGAAGGGTCGGTTTTCTTT.

The CDR3 region has the DNA TGCAGTGCCGAAAGAGACGGGACAGCGGGCCACGAGCAGTACTTC. Residues: CSAERDGTAGHEQYF. This chain connects TRBV20-1 to TRBJ2-7; TRBD1 is a possible D gene (7 bases). The CDR3 length is 15 residues. Germline values: CDR1 DFQATT, CDR2 SNEGSKA (reference sequence). Trimming pared 6 bases from V and 5 bases from J, leaving 23 bases between.

This clonotype appeared many times. V is TRBV6-6 and J is TRBJ1-4, with D possibly being TRBD1 (5 bases). Trimming stripped 4 bases from V and 0 bases from J, with 9 bases between. The CDR3 extends over 15 amino acids. Per the germline V gene, CDR1 is MNHNY and CDR2 is SVGAGI (reference sequence). The CDR3 DNA sequence: TGTGCCAGCAGTTCCGGGACGGCAACTAATGAAAAACTGTTTTTT. Its protein product is CASSSGTATNEKLFF.

The chain couples TRBV7-2 to TRBJ1-2, with a weak D call TRBD1 (6 bases). Trimming stripped 3 bases from V and 0 bases from J, with 11 bases between. This CDR3 spans 15 amino acids. The germline CDR1 and CDR2 sequences are SGHTA and FQGNSA. The CDR3 loop is CASSLGTPANYGYTF. The CDR3 DNA is TGTGCCAGCAGCTTGGGGACACCAGCTAACTATGGCTACACCTTC.

This clonotype was observed a few times. This chain uses TRBV12-3 or TRBV12-4 with TRBJ2-5; D might be TRBD2 (6 bases). The CDR3 is made up of 14 amino acids. The V and J ends lost 2 bases and 3 bases respectively, with 10 bases between them. The CDR3 DNA follows: TGTGCCAGCAGTTTAAGGGCTAGCGAAGAGACCCAGTACTTC. Encoded protein: CASSLRASEETQYF.